These T cell receptor beta chains were read from a single sample in a study of T cells in Graves' hyperthyroidism and ophthalmopathy. A single record per CDR3 protein comes from TCRdb applying MiXCR to the multiplex PCR reads. Of about 640,000 distinct CDR3 sequences in the sample, around 21% were seen once. Sample: blood. Every receptor here comes from a man under 40 with Graves' ophthalmopathy. The CDR3 runs from the conserved cysteine through the conserved F or W. Fields, in order: V gene, J gene, clone size, D gene, CDR3 DNA, CDR3 protein. D genes are given only for firm matches. Expanded clones get a size class; other rows say once, few or many, or leave the size out.

TRBV19	TRBJ1-1	once	NA	TGTGCCAGTGGGCAACGGTCCTGGATGAACACTGAAGCTTTCTTT	CASGQRSWMNTEAFF
TRBV20-1	TRBJ1-5	NA	TRBD1	TGCAGTGCTACACAGGGGGATAGCAATCAGCCCCAGCATTTT	CSATQGDSNQPQHF
TRBV28	TRBJ2-7	NA	TRBD1	TGTGCCGGCAGCCGGACAGGGGGCGCGGGCTACGAGCAGTACTTC	CAGSRTGGAGYEQYF
TRBV4-3	TRBJ1-2	NA	NA	TGCGCCAGCAGCCAAGAAACAAGAACAGCTAACTATGGCTACACCTTC	CASSQETRTANYGYTF
TRBV6-1	TRBJ2-2	NA	TRBD2	TGTGCCAGCACGAGGGGCGGGGGTTCGGTCACCGGGGAGCTGTTTTTT	CASTRGGGSVTGELFF
TRBV20-1	TRBJ2-2	NA	NA	TGCAGTGCTAGAGAAACGGCCCGGGACACCGGGGAGCTGTTTTTT	CSARETARDTGELFF
TRBV5-5	TRBJ2-7	few	NA	TGTGCCAGCAGCTTTAATTTTGACAGCATCTACGAGCAGTACTTC	CASSFNFDSIYEQYF
TRBV7-9	TRBJ1-4	NA	NA	TGTGCCAGCAGCCGACGAAGTGGGGACTATAATGAAAAACTGTTTTTT	CASSRRSGDYNEKLFF
TRBV29-1	TRBJ2-5	few	NA	TGCAGCGTTGAGGGGCGGAACCAAGAGACCCAGTACTTC	CSVEGRNQETQYF
TRBV7-8	TRBJ2-1	many	NA	TGTGCCAGCAGCTTAGTTCAGGGGACTGAGCAGTTCTTC	CASSLVQGTEQFF
TRBV30	TRBJ1-1	many	NA	TGTGCCTGGAGTAAGACAGCGAACACTGAAGCTTTCTTT	CAWSKTANTEAFF
TRBV28	TRBJ2-7	few	NA	TGTGCCAGCAGTTTATATTTACGTCTAAGGGACGGGGAATACGAGCAGTACTTC	CASSLYLRLRDGEYEQYF
TRBV27	TRBJ2-2	NA	NA	TGTGCCAGCAGTTTATCTGCCGGACCAACCTACACCGGGGGGCTGTTTTTT	CASSLSAGPTYTGGLFF
TRBV18	TRBJ2-7	many	NA	TGTGCCAGCTCACCAGAGGGCCTCCCCTACGAGCAGTACTTC	CASSPEGLPYEQYF
TRBV20-1	TRBJ2-7	many	NA	TGCAGTGCTAGACGGGCAGGCGACTACGAGCAGTACTTC	CSARRAGDYEQYF
TRBV20-1	TRBJ2-5	many	NA	TGCAGTGCTAGAGGAGATCCGAACCGCGGAGAGACCCAGTACTTC	CSARGDPNRGETQYF
TRBV6-2/TRBV6-3	TRBJ1-2	NA	NA	TGTGCCAGCAGTGAACGACAGTCTCTACCTTCCTATGGCTACACCTTC	CASSERQSLPSYGYTF
TRBV4-3	TRBJ2-1	few	NA	TGCGCCAGCAGCCAAGAGACAGGTAATGAGCAGTTCTTC	CASSQETGNEQFF
TRBV4-1	TRBJ1-1	NA	NA	TGCGCCAGCAGCCAAGTGCAGAGGTTGAACACTGAAGCTTTCTTT	CASSQVQRLNTEAFF
TRBV28	TRBJ2-5	many	NA	TGTGCCAGCAGCCGGGGGAGTGGAGAGACCCAGTACTTC	CASSRGSGETQYF
TRBV30	TRBJ2-7	many	NA	TGTGCCTGGAGCGCGGGACAGATCCACGAGCAGTACTTC	CAWSAGQIHEQYF
TRBV5-1	TRBJ1-5	few	TRBD1	TGCGCCAGCAGCGTAGGGACAGGGGGAGTCCAGCCCCAGCATTTT	CASSVGTGGVQPQHF
TRBV7-2	TRBJ1-5	NA	NA	TGTGCCAGCAGCCGGGACGGACATAGCAATCAGCCCCAGCATTTT	CASSRDGHSNQPQHF
TRBV3-1	TRBJ1-2	NA	NA	TGTGCCAGCAGCCAAGCGGCAGGGAGTGGCTACACCTTC	CASSQAAGSGYTF
TRBV5-1	TRBJ2-3	NA	NA	TGCGCCAGCCTTAGCACAGATACGCAGTATTTT	CASLSTDTQYF
TRBV24-1	TRBJ2-1	few	TRBD2	TGTGCCACCAGTGTTAGCGGGAGAACCTACAATGAGCAGTTCTTC	CATSVSGRTYNEQFF
TRBV7-2	TRBJ2-7	many	TRBD1	TGTGCCAGCAGTCAACACAGGGGTCCCTACGAGCAGTACTTC	CASSQHRGPYEQYF
TRBV20-1	TRBJ1-1	many	NA	TGCAGTGCTATTCAAAGGGGCGGGGTGGGAGCTTTCTTT	CSAIQRGGVGAFF
TRBV20-1	TRBJ2-7	many	NA	TGCAGCGCGTATGGGACGGGCCAGCGTATGTACGAGCAGTACTTC	CSAYGTGQRMYEQYF
TRBV20-1	TRBJ2-1	once	TRBD2	TGCAGTTCAACGAGGACTAGCGGTTCCTACTACAATGAGCAGTTCTTC	CSSTRTSGSYYNEQFF
TRBV29-1	TRBJ1-1	NA	NA	TGCAGCGTCACAGGGCAGGGCACTGAAGCTTTCTTT	CSVTGQGTEAFF
TRBV12-3/TRBV12-4	TRBJ1-6	many	NA	TGTGCCAGCAGATACGGGACGGAGAATTCACCCCTCCACTTT	CASRYGTENSPLHF
TRBV20-1	TRBJ1-1	NA	NA	TGCAGTGCTAGAGAGAGGCTGGCGAACACTGAAGCTTTCTTT	CSARERLANTEAFF